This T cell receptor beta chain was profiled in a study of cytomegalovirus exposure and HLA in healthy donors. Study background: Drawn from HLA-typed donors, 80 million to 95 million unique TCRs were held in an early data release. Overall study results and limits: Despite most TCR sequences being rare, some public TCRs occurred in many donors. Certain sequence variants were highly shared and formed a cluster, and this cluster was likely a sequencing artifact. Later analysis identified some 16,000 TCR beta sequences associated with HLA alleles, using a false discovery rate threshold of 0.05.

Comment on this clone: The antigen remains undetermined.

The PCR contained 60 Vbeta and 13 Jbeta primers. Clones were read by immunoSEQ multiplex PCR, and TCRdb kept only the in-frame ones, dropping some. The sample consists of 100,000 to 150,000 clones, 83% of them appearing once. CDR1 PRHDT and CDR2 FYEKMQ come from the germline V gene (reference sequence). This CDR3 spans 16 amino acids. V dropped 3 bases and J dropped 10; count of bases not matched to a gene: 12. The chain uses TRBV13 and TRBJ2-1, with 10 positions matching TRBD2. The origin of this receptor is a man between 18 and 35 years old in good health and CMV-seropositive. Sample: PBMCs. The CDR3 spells CASSFEVGTSVGEQFF. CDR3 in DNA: TGTGCCAGCAGCTTTGAGGTCGGGACTAGCGTCGGAGAGCAGTTCTTC. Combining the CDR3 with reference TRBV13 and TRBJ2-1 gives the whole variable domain AAGVIQSPRHLIKEKRETATLKCYPIPRHDTVYWYQQGPGQDPQFLISFYEKMQSDKGSIPDRFSAQQFSDYHSELNMSSLELGDSALYFCASSFEVGTSVGEQFFGPGTRLTVL.